The 29 T cell receptor beta chains in this list originate from one sample, sequenced in a study of control samples from healthy donors and cancer patients. Some clones are missing from TCRdb's copy, which holds only in-frame ones; the method was immunoSEQ multiplex PCR. Here the sample spans approximately 63,000 clones, roughly 85% being singletons. The sequenced sample consisted of blood. The receptors were gathered from a man aged 40-55 years in good health.

V usage is TRBV5-6 and J usage is TRBJ1-6; no reliable D call. Germline-derived CDR1 and CDR2 are SGHDT and YYEEEE. The CDR3 consists of 18 residues. Between the trimmed V and J ends, which lost 2 bases and 0 bases, there was a span of 15 bases. The CDR3 sequence is CASSFLRSQSSYNSPLHF. CDR3 nucleotides: TGTGCCAGCAGCTTCCTTAGGAGTCAAAGCTCCTATAATTCACCCCTCCACTTT. The entire variable domain, with the rest obtained from reference TRBV5-6 and TRBJ1-6, is as follows: DAGVTQSPTHLIKTRGQQVTLRCSPKSGHDTVSWYQQALGQGPQFIFQYYEEEERQRGNFPDRFSGHQFPNYSSELNVNALLLGDSALYLCASSFLRSQSSYNSPLHFGNGTRLTVT.

V and J are TRBV6-4 and TRBJ2-1; 10 bases are shared with TRBD2. This CDR3 is built from 14 residues. Unmatched junction bases numbered 3, after V lost 3 bases and J lost 7 bases. Germline V CDR1 and CDR2: MRHNA, SNTAGT. For the CDR3, the DNA is TGTGCCAGCAGTGAAACTAGCGGGAATAATGAGCAGTTCTTC. This sequence encodes CASSETSGNNEQFF.

The CDR3 region is CASSFGTSGTNEQFF. For the CDR3, the DNA is TGTGCCAGCAGCTTCGGGACTAGCGGGACTAATGAGCAGTTCTTC. The chain couples TRBV5-6 to TRBJ2-1; 13 nucleotides align to TRBD2. Germline V lookup: CDR1 SGHDT, CDR2 YYEEEE. V shed 2 bases, J shed 7 bases, and the junction held 3 bases outside the gene matches. The CDR3 extends over 15 amino acids. Full variable domain (rest looked up from reference TRBV5-6 and TRBJ2-1): DAGVTQSPTHLIKTRGQQVTLRCSPKSGHDTVSWYQQALGQGPQFIFQYYEEEERQRGNFPDRFSGHQFPNYSSELNVNALLLGDSALYLCASSFGTSGTNEQFFGPGTRLTVL.

For the CDR3, the DNA is TGTGCCAGCAGTTCTAGCGGAAACACCGGGGAGCTGTTTTTT. It translates to CASSSSGNTGELFF. This rearrangement joins TRBV7-3 to TRBJ2-2; 7 bases agree with TRBD2. Germline V gives CDR1 SGHTA, CDR2 FQGTGA. V lost 6 bases, J lost 2 bases, and 3 bases stayed unmatched. This CDR3 has 14 residues.

This chain joins TRBV4-3 and TRBJ2-7; the D is unclear. The CDR3 runs 16 residues. Trimming shortened V by 1 base and J by 2 bases, and 15 bases separated the two germline ends. The V gene's germline CDR1 is LGHNA and CDR2 YSLEER. CDR3 nucleotide sequence: TGCGCCAGCAGCCAAGGGCGACCGGGCCTCGCCTACGAGCAGTACTTC. Protein: CASSQGRPGLAYEQYF.

This chain uses TRBV28 with TRBJ1-1, with D maybe TRBD1 (5 bases). Trimming removed 7 bases at V and 7 bases at J, with 13 bases between. The CDR3 has 12 amino acids. From germline, CDR1 is MDHEN and CDR2 SYDVKM. The CDR3 DNA is TGTGCCAGCACTCAGGGTCTAGTTGAAGCTTTCTTT. This translates into CASTQGLVEAFF. Full variable domain (outside the CDR3, taken from reference TRBV28 and TRBJ1-1): DVKVTQSSRYLVKRTGEKVFLECVQDMDHENMFWYRQDPGLGLRLIYFSYDVKMKEKGDIPEGYSVSREKKERFSLILESASTNQTSMYLCASTQGLVEAFFGQGTRLTVV.

The chain has TRBV6-4 and TRBJ2-1, with 7 bases aligning to TRBD2. Germline V gene lookup returns CDR1 MRHNA and CDR2 SNTAGT. The J segment lost 9 bases and the V segment lost 4 bases, leaving 6 bases of the junction unmatched. This CDR3 has 13 residues. The CDR3 reads CASSVGRAGEQFF. The CDR3 DNA follows: TGTGCCAGCAGTGTAGGGAGGGCCGGTGAGCAGTTCTTC.

With respect to this clone: One junction end does not reproduce the germline sequence, and a read error may be involved. The V call is TRBV6-2 or TRBV6-3, the J call TRBJ1-3; D call uncertain. The CDR3 length is 14 residues. CDR1 MNHEY and CDR2 SVGEGT come from the germline V gene. CDR3 protein: CASSHRSKYNSQDF. The DNA for the CDR3 is TGTGCCAGCAGCCACCGCTCCAAATACAACTCCCAAGATTTT.

The V gene is TRBV2, the J gene TRBJ1-2; TRBD1 might be the D (6 bases). The CDR3 is 14 amino acids. The V gene lost 7 bases and the J gene lost 3 bases, with 15 bases spanning the gap. CDR1 SNHLY and CDR2 FYNNEI come from the germline V gene. CDR3 residues: CASNPISGDYGYTF. DNA for the CDR3: TGTGCCAGCAACCCTATATCAGGGGACTATGGCTACACCTTC.

The count of this clone is one. This chain joins TRBV29-1 and TRBJ1-2; tentatively, D is TRBD1 (6 bases). CDR1 is SQVTM and CDR2 is ANQGSEA in the germline V gene. The CDR3 has 12 amino acids. V was trimmed by 3 bases and J by 4 bases, leaving 9 bases between them. CDR3 residues: CSVDNRAYGYTF. The CDR3 nucleotides are TGCAGCGTTGATAACAGGGCCTATGGCTACACCTTC.

This chain uses TRBV9 with TRBJ1-2; TRBD1 aligns across 8 bases. This CDR3 spans 17 amino acids. V was clipped by 2 bases and J by 0 bases; unmatched bases: 9. Germline V gives CDR1 SGDLS, CDR2 YYNGEE. Here the CDR3 DNA reads TGTGCCAGCAGCGTCACAACCACAGGGGGTGCTAACTATGGCTACACCTTC. Translated, it gives CASSVTTTGGANYGYTF.

The gene calls are TRBV24-1 and TRBJ2-3; 9 bases line up with TRBD2. The CDR3 has 15 residues. CDR1 KGHDR and CDR2 SFDVKD come from the germline V gene. V shed 9 bases, J shed 1 base, and the junction held 7 bases outside the gene matches. The CDR3 loop reads CATPRTSVRTDTQYF. The CDR3 bases are TGTGCCACCCCCAGGACTAGCGTACGCACAGATACGCAGTATTTT.

The chain links TRBV2 to TRBJ2-3; 7 nucleotides agree with TRBD2. The germline CDR1 and CDR2 sequences are SNHLY and FYNNEI. Trimming removed 6 bases from V and 6 bases from J; junction bases left unmatched: 6. The CDR3 totals 13 residues. CDR3 nucleotide sequence: TGTGCCAGCAGAGCGGGGTCGTCGGATACGCAGTATTTT. Amino acid sequence: CASRAGSSDTQYF.

The CDR3 DNA reads TGTGCCAGCAGCCGCAGGGAGCCTCAAGAGACCCAGTACTTC. It translates to CASSRREPQETQYF. The genes are TRBV6-2 or TRBV6-3 and TRBJ2-5; the D call may be TRBD1 or TRBD2 (5 bases each). Per the germline V gene, CDR1 is MNHEY and CDR2 is SVGEGT. The CDR3 consists of 14 residues. Trimming pared 6 bases from V and 2 bases from J, leaving 13 bases between.

This clone came up a few times. The chain joins TRBV12-3 or TRBV12-4 to TRBJ1-2; D possibly corresponds to TRBD1 (5 bases). V lost 7 bases to trimming and J lost 9 bases, with 15 bases between them. The CDR3 sequence is 12 residues long. DNA for the CDR3: TGTGCCAGCAATTCGGGGGGAGGGAGCTACACCTTC. Translation: CASNSGGGSYTF.

V is TRBV6-4 and J is TRBJ2-1; 8 bases are shared with TRBD2. V was pared by 3 bases and J by 7 bases, with 5 bases of the junction left unmatched. The CDR3 is made up of 14 amino acids. The germline gives CDR1 MRHNA, CDR2 SNTAGT. CDR3 loop: CASSEAGAGNEQFF. CDR3 in DNA: TGTGCCAGCAGTGAAGCGGGGGCTGGAAATGAGCAGTTCTTC.

In its sample, this clone was seen once. V and J are TRBV7-9 and TRBJ1-2, with D possibly being TRBD1 (6 bases). Germline CDR1 reads SEHNR; CDR2 reads FQNEAQ (reference sequence). V lost 1 base to trimming and J lost 4 bases, with 13 bases between them. CDR3 length equals 15 residues. The CDR3 DNA reads as TGTGCCAGCAGCTTAGGCCCGGCAGGGGCCTATGGCTACACCTTC. This gives the protein CASSLGPAGAYGYTF. Variable domain in full (rest from reference TRBV7-9 and TRBJ1-2): DTGVSQNPRHKITKRGQNVTFRCDPISEHNRLYWYRQTLGQGPEFLTYFQNEAQLEKSRLLSDRFSAERPKGSFSTLEIQRTEQGDSAMYLCASSLGPAGAYGYTFGSGTRLTVV.

This clone was counted a single time. The rearrangement uses TRBV12-5 and TRBJ2-7; no clear D gene. Deletions cut 1 base from V and 7 bases from J, with 8 bases between. Germline V gene lookup returns CDR1 LGHNT and CDR2 FRNRAP. This CDR3 has 12 amino acids. The CDR3 here is CASGLGFGEQYF. The CDR3 region has the DNA TGTGCTAGTGGTTTGGGATTCGGAGAGCAGTACTTC.

The chain links TRBV6-6 to TRBJ2-7, with TRBD1 matching 9 bases. Germline-derived CDR1 and CDR2 are MNHNY and SVGAGI (reference sequence). The trim removed 5 bases at V and 5 bases at J, leaving 10 bases unmatched. The length of the CDR3 is 15 residues. The CDR3: CASSTLHRGLNEQYF. The CDR3 bases are TGTGCCAGCAGTACCCTACACAGGGGGCTCAACGAGCAGTACTTC.

The chain links TRBV4-3 to TRBJ1-2, with 10 bases that match TRBD1. V dropped 4 bases and J dropped 8; count of bases not matched to a gene: 7. This CDR3 has 14 amino acids. Germline CDR1 and CDR2: LGHNA and YSLEER. The CDR3 bases are TGCGCCAGCAGCCTGGACAGGGGGGTAGACGGCTACACCTTC. Protein: CASSLDRGVDGYTF.

The chain recombines TRBV11-2 with TRBJ1-1; tentative D call: TRBD1 (5 bases). Germline CDR1 reads SGHAT; CDR2 reads FQNNGV. Trimming stripped 2 bases from V and 0 bases from J, with 10 bases between. The CDR3 extends over 15 amino acids. For the CDR3, the DNA is TGTGCCAGCAGCTTATTGGGACGGTTGAACACTGAAGCTTTCTTT. Translating gives CASSLLGRLNTEAFF.

The chain combines TRBV5-1 with TRBJ1-1; 8 bases match TRBD1. Germline V CDR1 and CDR2: SGHRS, YFSETQ. The CDR3 has 15 amino acids. The V and J ends lost 3 bases and 3 bases, in that order; junction bases with no gene match: 7. CDR3: CASSSYRGIDTEAFF. CDR3 DNA sequence: TGCGCCAGCAGCTCATACAGGGGGATTGACACTGAAGCTTTCTTT.

CDR3 nucleotide sequence: TGTGCCAGCAGTTTAGTTGAAGGTGGCTACACCTTC. Its protein is CASSLVEGGYTF. This chain joins TRBV28 and TRBJ1-2; D is unresolved. The CDR3 has 12 amino acids. Per the germline V gene, CDR1 is MDHEN and CDR2 is SYDVKM. V was pared by 2 bases and J by 7 bases, with 8 bases between.

The V and J genes are TRBV4-3 and TRBJ1-3, with TRBD1 as a possible D gene (5 bases). Germline loops: CDR1 LGHNA, CDR2 YSLEER. The CDR3 is made up of 14 amino acids. V dropped 3 bases and J dropped 4 bases, with 10 bases sitting between them. CDR3 amino acids: CASSQGVSGNTIYF. CDR3 DNA: TGCGCCAGCAGCCAGGGGGTGAGCGGAAACACCATATATTTT.

The rearrangement uses TRBV7-9 and TRBJ1-6; D gene uncertain. This CDR3 comprises 14 residues. Germline values: CDR1 SEHNR, CDR2 FQNEAQ (reference sequence). V dropped 3 bases and J dropped 7 bases, with 10 bases sitting between them. The CDR3 region is CASSFRDKNSPLHF. The DNA for the CDR3 is TGTGCCAGCAGCTTCCGGGATAAAAATTCACCCCTCCACTTT.

This sequence joins TRBV28 and TRBJ2-3, with D unresolved. Germline lookup yields CDR1 MDHEN and CDR2 SYDVKM. This CDR3 contains 17 residues. V lost 9 bases, J lost 2 bases, and 24 bases lay in between. This CDR3 is CASRKLRLAKTTDTQYF. Here the CDR3 DNA reads TGTGCCAGTAGAAAATTACGGCTTGCGAAAACCACAGATACGCAGTATTTT.

This sequence joins TRBV6-5 and TRBJ2-3; tentatively, D is TRBD2 (6 bases). The CDR3 is made up of 13 amino acids. The germline V and J ends were trimmed by 4 bases and 5 bases, with 10 bases remaining between them. The germline V gene encodes CDR1 MNHEY and CDR2 SVGAGI. CDR3 in amino acids: CASSLLGGDTQYF. CDR3 nucleotide sequence: TGTGCCAGCAGTTTACTGGGAGGAGATACGCAGTATTTT.

This chain uses TRBV6-5 with TRBJ1-1; D remains unclear. The CDR3 spans 12 residues. V lost 5 bases, J lost 5 bases, and 9 bases lay in between. CDR1 and CDR2 from the germline V gene are MNHEY and SVGAGI. CDR3 amino acids: CASSTPRTEAFF. CDR3 DNA sequence: TGTGCCAGCAGTACCCCTCGAACTGAAGCTTTCTTT.

V gene TRBV19 combines with J gene TRBJ2-7, with D unresolved. Germline assignment: CDR1 LNHDA and CDR2 SQIVND (reference sequence). V lost 5 bases and J lost 0, with 11 bases in between. This CDR3 region has 14 residues. DNA of the CDR3: TGTGCCAGTAGTCATGCCAGTCACTCCTACGAGCAGTACTTC. It specifies CASSHASHSYEQYF. Variable domain in full (rest from reference TRBV19 and TRBJ2-7): DGGITQSPKYLFRKEGQNVTLSCEQNLNHDAMYWYRQDPGQGLRLIYYSQIVNDFQKGDIAEGYSVSREKKESFPLTVTSAQKNPTAFYLCASSHASHSYEQYFGPGTRLTVT.